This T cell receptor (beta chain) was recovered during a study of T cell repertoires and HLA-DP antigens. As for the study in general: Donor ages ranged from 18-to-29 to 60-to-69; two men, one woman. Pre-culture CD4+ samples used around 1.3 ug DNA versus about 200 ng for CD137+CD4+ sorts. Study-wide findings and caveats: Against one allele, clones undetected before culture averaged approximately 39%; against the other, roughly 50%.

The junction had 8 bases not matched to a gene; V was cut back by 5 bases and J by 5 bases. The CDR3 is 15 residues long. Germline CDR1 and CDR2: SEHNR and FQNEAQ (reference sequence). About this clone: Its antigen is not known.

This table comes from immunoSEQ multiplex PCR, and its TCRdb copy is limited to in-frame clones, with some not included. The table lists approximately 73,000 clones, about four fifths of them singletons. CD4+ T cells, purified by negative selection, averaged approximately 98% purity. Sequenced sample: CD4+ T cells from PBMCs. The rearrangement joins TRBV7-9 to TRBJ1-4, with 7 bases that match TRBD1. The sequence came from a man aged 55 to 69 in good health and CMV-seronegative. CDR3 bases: TGTGCCAGCAGCGTCTCGGGACAGAAAAATGAAAAACTGTTTTTT. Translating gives CASSVSGQKNEKLFF.